This TCR beta chain came from a study of radiotherapy plus CTLA-4 blockade in lung cancer. Study-level background: There were objective responses in 18% of patients, and 31% had disease control.

The V and J ends lost 4 bases and 0 bases, in that order; junction bases with no gene match: 4. The length of the CDR3 is 16 residues. Per germline, CDR1 SGHVS and CDR2 FQNEAQ. Remarks on this clone: Antigen unknown.

The protocol was immunoSEQ multiplex PCR, while the TCRdb copy is restricted to in-frame clones and leaves out a portion. The data show over 30,000 clones, with about four fifths seen just once and less than 25% held by the top ten. The study's findings and limits: Radiotherapy with ipilimumab was followed by blood expansion of tumor-derived clones.

The study gave focal radiation plus ipilimumab CTLA-4 blockade to patients with chemo-refractory metastatic non-small-cell lung cancer. This TCR was sampled from a human donor with non-small cell lung cancer that progressed on radiotherapy plus ipilimumab. The rearrangement links TRBV7-8 to TRBJ2-3; 10 bases are shared with TRBD2. The specimen comprised peripheral blood, sampled from a patient treated with radiotherapy plus ipilimumab. The CDR3 loop reads CASSSQTSGSTDTQYF. The DNA for the CDR3 is TGTGCCAGCAGCTCCCAGACTAGCGGGAGCACAGATACGCAGTATTTT.